One and the same sample provided the 29 T cell receptor beta chains below, sequenced in a study of shared clonotypes between healthy human individuals. Some clones are missing from TCRdb's copy, which holds only in-frame ones; the method was immunoSEQ multiplex PCR. The data contain about 1.1 million clones, around 78% of them singletons. The sequencing input was memory CD4+ T cells from PBMCs. Sample subset: CD45RA-negative fraction. Source of these receptors: a man between 18 and 35 years old in good health. Some clones in this sample may be carry-over from other donors' samples.

The CDR3 loop reads CASSSEAGSYEQYF. The CDR3 region has the DNA TGCGCCAGCAGCTCAGAAGCGGGCTCCTACGAGCAGTACTTC. The chain recombines TRBV5-1 with TRBJ2-7; tentatively, D is TRBD2 (6 bases). CDR3 length: 14 amino acids. With 3 bases removed from V and 0 bases from J, the gap between germline ends came to 10 bases. Germline V gene lookup returns CDR1 SGHRS and CDR2 YFSETQ.

This clone was observed once. This sequence joins TRBV6-1 and TRBJ2-2; 7 bases match TRBD1. The CDR3 has 15 residues. V was clipped by 7 bases and J by 4 bases; unmatched bases: 9. Germline V gene lookup returns CDR1 MNHNS and CDR2 SASEGT. CDR3 amino acids: CASTDGTAFTGELFF. The DNA for the CDR3 is TGTGCCAGCACCGACGGGACAGCTTTCACCGGGGAGCTGTTTTTT.

The chain is built from TRBV7-9 and TRBJ2-7; 13 positions agree with TRBD2. J lost 5 bases, V lost 3 bases, and 10 bases had no gene match. Per germline, CDR1 SEHNR and CDR2 FQNEAQ (reference sequence). This CDR3 region has 17 residues. The CDR3 coding sequence is TGTGCCAGCAGCTTCCCTCGACTAGCGGGAGGTATCGACGAGCAGTACTTC. Its translation is CASSFPRLAGGIDEQYF.

The gene calls are TRBV30 and TRBJ1-4, with D unclear. V was clipped by 1 base and J by 8 bases, with 11 bases between them. The CDR3 length is 13 residues. Germline CDR1 is GTSNPN and CDR2 is SVGIG (reference sequence). CDR3 nucleotides: TGTGCCTGGAGTGCTGGGGTTGGCGAAAAACTGTTTTTT. It yields the protein CAWSAGVGEKLFF.

The genes are TRBV7-2 and TRBJ2-2; no clear D gene. Between the trimmed V and J ends, which lost 1 base and 6 bases, there was a span of 6 bases. This CDR3 has 13 residues. Germline CDR1 SGHTA, CDR2 FQGNSA. Here the CDR3 reads CASSLVVSGELFF. In DNA form, the CDR3 reads TGTGCCAGCAGCTTAGTGGTGTCCGGGGAGCTGTTTTTT.

The genes are TRBV30 and TRBJ1-1, with D hard to call. The V end lost 2 bases, the J end lost 2 bases, and 9 bases lay between the germline ends. The length of the CDR3 is 13 residues. Germline CDR1 reads GTSNPN; CDR2 reads SVGIG (reference sequence). CDR3: CAWSSDSNTEAFF. In DNA form, the CDR3 reads TGTGCCTGGAGTTCAGACTCCAACACTGAAGCTTTCTTT.

V usage is TRBV5-4 and J usage is TRBJ2-7; D may be TRBD2 (6 bases). The ends were cut back, 4 bases at V and 0 bases at J, with 23 bases in the middle. Germline CDR1 reads SGHNT; CDR2 reads YYREEE (reference sequence). CDR3 length equals 18 residues. The CDR3 region is CASSPGMGGGGNSYEQYF. CDR3 nucleotides: TGTGCCAGCAGCCCCGGAATGGGGGGTGGCGGGAACTCCTACGAGCAGTACTTC.

The chain employs TRBV6-6 and TRBJ2-7; weak D call: TRBD2 (6 bases). CDR1 and CDR2 (germline): MNHNY, SVGAGI (reference sequence). This CDR3 is 16 amino acids long. The V and J ends lost 2 bases and 2 bases respectively, with 16 bases between them. CDR3 in amino acids: CASSYGGGGDAYEQYF. DNA for the CDR3: TGTGCCAGCAGTTACGGGGGAGGAGGGGATGCCTACGAGCAGTACTTC.

The V gene is TRBV9, the J gene TRBJ2-6, with no clear D. The germline V gene has CDR1 SGDLS and CDR2 YYNGEE. With 4 bases removed from V and 2 bases from J, the gap between germline ends came to 7 bases. The length of the CDR3 is 14 residues. DNA of the CDR3: TGTGCCAGCAGCACCCAGACTGGGGCCAACGTCCTGACTTTC. Protein sequence: CASSTQTGANVLTF. The entire variable domain, with the rest obtained from reference TRBV9 and TRBJ2-6, is as follows: DSGVTQTPKHLITATGQRVTLRCSPRSGDLSVYWYQQSLDQGLQFLIQYYNGEERAKGNILERFSAQQFPDLHSELNLSSLELGDSALYFCASSTQTGANVLTFGAGSRLTVL.

Many counts were recorded for this clone. The same CDR3 arises from other DNA sequences in this sample as well. CDR3: CASSLSYNEQFF. CDR3 sequence (DNA): TGTGCCAGCAGTTTATCCTACAATGAGCAGTTCTTC. The rearrangement uses TRBV28 and TRBJ2-1; D remains ambiguous. The CDR3 totals 12 residues. Germline V gene sequence: CDR1 MDHEN, CDR2 SYDVKM. Between the trimmed V and J ends, which lost 1 base and 2 bases, there was a span of 0 bases.

The V gene is TRBV7-2, the J gene TRBJ1-2, with 8 bases that match TRBD1. The CDR3 contains 13 residues. Trimming at V came to 5 bases and at J to 6 bases, leaving 5 bases not matched to a gene. CDR1 and CDR2 (germline): SGHTA, FQGNSA. The CDR3 loop is CASSPGQGNGYTF. Written as DNA, the CDR3 is TGTGCCAGCAGCCCCGGACAGGGCAATGGCTACACCTTC.

The rearrangement uses TRBV2 and TRBJ2-7, with 8 bases matching TRBD2. The CDR3 is 14 amino acids. V was clipped by 6 bases and J by 2 bases; unmatched bases: 6. From germline, CDR1 is SNHLY and CDR2 FYNNEI. CDR3 sequence (DNA): TGTGCCAGCAGGGCAGCGGGAGCGACCTACGAGCAGTACTTC. This encodes CASRAAGATYEQYF.

This clone was picked up one time. The chain is built from TRBV2 and TRBJ2-1; D uncertain. The germline CDR1 and CDR2 sequences are SNHLY and FYNNEI. V shed 9 bases and J shed 3 bases, with 12 bases lying between them. The CDR3 is 13 residues long. CDR3 coding DNA: TGTGCCAGTGGTGACCGACGCTACAATGAGCAGTTCTTC. Protein product: CASGDRRYNEQFF.

This chain connects TRBV10-3 to TRBJ2-2, with D perhaps matching TRBD2 (7 bases). Deletions cut 2 bases from V and 4 bases from J, with 11 bases between. This CDR3 is 15 amino acids long. Germline CDR1 reads ENHRY; CDR2 reads SYGVKD. CDR3 in amino acids: CAISERGAPTGELFF. In DNA, the CDR3 is TGTGCCATCAGTGAGCGGGGGGCGCCCACCGGGGAGCTGTTTTTT.

The CDR3 region is CASSPISGTQFF. The CDR3 DNA reads TGTGCCAGCAGTCCCATCTCCGGGACTCAGTTCTTC. The rearrangement links TRBV27 to TRBJ2-1; TRBD2 is a possible D gene (6 bases). Germline CDR1 MNHEY, CDR2 SMNVEV (reference sequence). The germline V and J ends were trimmed by 5 bases and 13 bases, with 15 bases remaining between them. CDR3 size: 12 residues.

This chain links TRBV7-2 with TRBJ1-5, with D possibly matching TRBD1 (6 bases). This CDR3 spans 16 amino acids. Germline CDR1 and CDR2: SGHTA and FQGNSA. Trimming removed 5 bases at V and 3 bases at J, with 17 bases between. As DNA, the CDR3 is TGTGCCAGCAGCGGAGGAGGGGGGGGAAACAATCAGCCCCAGCATTTT. This sequence encodes CASSGGGGGNNQPQHF.

The V call is TRBV7-9, the J call TRBJ1-4; 9 nucleotides match TRBD1. This CDR3 is built from 15 residues. Losses at the gene ends were 2 bases for V and 10 bases for J; bases not matched to a gene: 8. Germline loops: CDR1 SEHNR, CDR2 FQNEAQ (reference sequence). CDR3 loop: CASSLPGTGLRKLFF. The CDR3 DNA reads TGTGCCAGCAGCTTACCCGGGACAGGGCTTCGAAAACTGTTTTTT.

This clone was counted a few times. The chain couples TRBV9 to TRBJ2-7, with D maybe TRBD2 (7 bases). The germline gives CDR1 SGDLS, CDR2 YYNGEE. The CDR3 is 14 residues long. V lost 3 bases, J lost 5 bases, and 15 bases lay in between. The CDR3 DNA follows: TGTGCCAGCAGCGGAGGAGGGGGGGACCACGAGCAGTACTTC. It translates to CASSGGGGDHEQYF. Variable domain in full (rest from reference TRBV9 and TRBJ2-7): DSGVTQTPKHLITATGQRVTLRCSPRSGDLSVYWYQQSLDQGLQFLIQYYNGEERAKGNILERFSAQQFPDLHSELNLSSLELGDSALYFCASSGGGGDHEQYFGPGTRLTVT.

The chain joins TRBV11-2 to TRBJ2-2; a possible D gene is TRBD2 (6 bases). Germline CDR1 reads SGHAT; CDR2 reads FQNNGV. The CDR3 is 12 residues long. V was shortened by 6 bases and J by 7 bases, with 9 bases between the two germline ends. DNA of the CDR3: TGTGCCAGCAGACGACTAGGCGGGGAGCTGTTTTTT. Translated: CASRRLGGELFF.

The rearrangement joins TRBV4-3 to TRBJ2-7, with D perhaps TRBD1 (6 bases). CDR1 LGHNA and CDR2 YSLEER come from the germline V gene. Trimming pared 2 bases from V and 1 base from J, leaving 15 bases between. The CDR3 contains 16 residues. CDR3 sequence (DNA): TGCGCCAGCAGCCAAACAGCAGGGGTAAGATCCTACGAGCAGTACTTC. Encoded protein: CASSQTAGVRSYEQYF.

This sequence joins TRBV5-6 and TRBJ1-3; no definite D call. Germline V gives CDR1 SGHDT, CDR2 YYEEEE. The V end was cut by 1 base, the J end by 0 bases, with 11 bases between. The CDR3 runs to 16 residues. The CDR3 coding sequence is TGTGCCAGCAGCTTGCAAAGACGGCTCTCTGGAAACACCATATATTTT. Translation gives CASSLQRRLSGNTIYF.

The rearrangement links TRBV11-2 to TRBJ2-5, with 8 bases matching TRBD2. The CDR3 is made up of 14 amino acids. Trimming removed 5 bases from V and 5 bases from J; junction bases left unmatched: 7. Germline CDR1 SGHAT, CDR2 FQNNGV. The CDR3, as DNA: TGTGCCAGCAGCCAAGCGTCGGGGGGGGAGACCCAGTACTTC. This encodes CASSQASGGETQYF.

The V gene is TRBV28, the J gene TRBJ1-2; D is unresolved. In germline, CDR1 is MDHEN, CDR2 SYDVKM. Trimming took 3 bases from V and 4 from J, leaving 15 bases between them. The CDR3 length is 15 residues. CDR3 DNA: TGTGCCAGCAGTTTCGGCGGCGATATGTCCTATGGCTACACCTTC. Protein product: CASSFGGDMSYGYTF.

The J gene is TRBJ2-2, the V gene TRBV28; D ambiguous. Germline CDR1 reads MDHEN; CDR2 reads SYDVKM. V lost 6 bases to trimming and J lost 0 bases, with 5 bases between them. This CDR3 contains 13 residues. The CDR3: CASRAANTGELFF. The CDR3 nucleotides read TGTGCCAGCAGGGCCGCGAACACCGGGGAGCTGTTTTTT.

The CDR3: CASSLGLATPQETQYF. The CDR3 DNA reads TGTGCCAGCAGCTTAGGCCTAGCGACACCCCAAGAGACCCAGTACTTC. The rearrangement links TRBV7-2 to TRBJ2-5; a possible D gene is TRBD2 (6 bases). CDR3 length: 16 residues. Germline CDR1 is SGHTA and CDR2 is FQGNSA. V was pared by 1 base and J by 1 base, with 13 bases between.

The CDR3: CASSFRSGSYEQYF. For the CDR3, the DNA is TGTGCCAGCAGCTTTCGCAGCGGGAGCTACGAGCAGTACTTC. The chain recombines TRBV11-2 with TRBJ2-7; 8 bases are shared with TRBD2. CDR1 and CDR2 from the germline V gene are SGHAT and FQNNGV. The V segment lost 3 bases and the J segment 3 bases; nucleotides outside the gene matches: 4. This CDR3 has 14 amino acids.

V is TRBV25-1 and J is TRBJ2-7, with D possibly TRBD1 on 6 matching bases. V was cut by 3 bases and J by 2 bases, with 11 bases left in between. The CDR3 spans 14 residues. Germline V lookup: CDR1 MGHDK, CDR2 SYGVNS. The CDR3 loop reads CASSEQGSPYEQYF. The CDR3 DNA sequence: TGTGCCAGCAGTGAGCAGGGGTCCCCCTACGAGCAGTACTTC.

The chain combines TRBV28 with TRBJ1-4; 9 bases fit TRBD1. The CDR3 spans 16 residues. In germline, CDR1 is MDHEN, CDR2 SYDVKM. V was clipped by 5 bases and J by 8 bases; unmatched bases: 12. CDR3 in DNA: TGTGCCAGCAGTCTCGAAATCGGGACAGGGAGCGAAAAACTGTTTTTT. Translation gives CASSLEIGTGSEKLFF.

Only a few counts were recorded for this clone. The genes are TRBV29-1 and TRBJ2-3, with D possibly TRBD1 on 7 matching bases. The CDR3 spans 13 residues. Trimming cost V 7 bases and J 4 bases, with 15 bases left between them. Germline CDR1 and CDR2: SQVTM and ANQGSEA. Here the CDR3 DNA reads TGCAGCGGGAAGCAGGGGGGCGCAGATACGCAGTATTTT. Translated, it gives CSGKQGGADTQYF.